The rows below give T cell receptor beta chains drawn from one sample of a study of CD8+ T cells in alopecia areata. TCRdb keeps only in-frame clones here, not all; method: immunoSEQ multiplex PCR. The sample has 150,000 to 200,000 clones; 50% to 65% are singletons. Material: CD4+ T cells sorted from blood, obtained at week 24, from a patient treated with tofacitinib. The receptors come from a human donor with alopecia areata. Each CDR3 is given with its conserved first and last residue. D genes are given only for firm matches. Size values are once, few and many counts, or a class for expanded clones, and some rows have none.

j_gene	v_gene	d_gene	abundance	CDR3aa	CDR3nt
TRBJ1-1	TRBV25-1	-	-	CASSLNTEAFF	TGTGCCAGCAGTCTGAACACTGAAGCTTTCTTT
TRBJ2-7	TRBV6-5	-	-	CASSPQGATYYEQYF	TGTGCCAGCAGTCCCCAAGGGGCCACCTATTACGAGCAGTACTTC
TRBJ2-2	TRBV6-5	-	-	CASTLPEAGELFF	TGTGCCAGCACCCTCCCCGAGGCCGGGGAGCTGTTTTTT
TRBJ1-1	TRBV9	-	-	CASSPGQGYTEAFF	TGTGCCAGCAGCCCCGGGCAGGGATACACTGAAGCTTTCTTT
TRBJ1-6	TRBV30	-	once	CAWSFPNSPLHF	TGTGCCTGGAGTTTTCCCAATTCACCCCTCCACTTT
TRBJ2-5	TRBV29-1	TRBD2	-	CSTAGERGDVETQYF	TGCAGCACCGCCGGGGAGCGGGGGGATGTGGAGACCCAGTACTTC
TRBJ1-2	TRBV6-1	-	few	CAASGGLYGYTF	TGTGCCGCAAGTGGAGGGCTCTATGGCTACACCTTC
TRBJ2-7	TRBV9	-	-	CASSVEGRFDEQYF	TGTGCCAGCAGCGTAGAGGGTAGGTTCGACGAGCAGTACTTC
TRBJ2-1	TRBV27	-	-	CASSLSGGSRSQFF	TGTGCCAGCAGTTTGAGTGGAGGGTCTAGGTCGCAGTTCTTC
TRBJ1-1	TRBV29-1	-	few	CSVGVFDLMNTEAFF	TGCAGCGTTGGGGTTTTCGATCTCATGAACACTGAAGCTTTCTTT
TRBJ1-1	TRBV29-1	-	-	CSTSTGNTEAFF	TGCAGTACCTCCACAGGGAACACTGAAGCTTTCTTT
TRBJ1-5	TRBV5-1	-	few	CASSLKGGPNQPQHF	TGCGCCAGCAGCTTAAAAGGGGGACCTAATCAGCCCCAGCATTTT
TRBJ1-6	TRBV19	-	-	CASSMSRATNSPLHF	TGTGCCAGTAGTATGAGCAGGGCTACTAATTCACCCCTCCACTTT
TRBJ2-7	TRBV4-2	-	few	CASSRDKGGEQYF	TGTGCCAGCAGCCGGGACAAGGGAGGCGAGCAGTACTTC
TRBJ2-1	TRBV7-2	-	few	CASSPGSLAGYNEQFF	TGTGCCAGCAGCCCGGGCTCCCTCGCGGGGTACAATGAGCAGTTCTTC
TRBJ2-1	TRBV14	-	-	CASSLRLTSYNEQFF	TGTGCCAGCAGCCTTCGACTGACCTCCTACAATGAGCAGTTCTTC
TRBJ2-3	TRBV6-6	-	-	CASTKAVGESADTQYF	TGTGCCAGCACCAAGGCGGTGGGAGAGTCGGCAGATACGCAGTATTTT
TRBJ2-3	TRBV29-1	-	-	CSAKGRVTDTQYF	TGCAGCGCAAAAGGGAGAGTCACAGATACGCAGTATTTT
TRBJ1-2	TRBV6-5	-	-	CASSFTPGSGYTF	TGTGCCAGCAGTTTTACTCCAGGGTCCGGCTACACCTTC
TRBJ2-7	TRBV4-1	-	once	CASSQGFGEFYEQYF	TGCGCCAGCAGCCAAGGGTTCGGGGAATTCTACGAGCAGTACTTC
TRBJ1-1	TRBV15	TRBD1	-	CATSRDMGQQNTEAFF	TGTGCCACCAGCAGAGATATGGGACAGCAGAACACTGAAGCTTTCTTT
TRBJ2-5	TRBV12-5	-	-	CASGPLDRSQETQYF	TGTGCTAGTGGGCCGCTAGACAGGAGCCAAGAGACCCAGTACTTC
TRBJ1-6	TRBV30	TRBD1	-	CAWSDTGGSPLHF	TGTGCCTGGAGTGATACAGGGGGCAGCCCCCTCCACTTT
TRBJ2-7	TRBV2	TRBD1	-	CASRPGTGVVEQYF	TGTGCCAGCAGACCCGGGACAGGGGTTGTTGAGCAGTACTTC
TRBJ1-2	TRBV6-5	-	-	CASSLKMNYGYTF	TGTGCCAGCAGTCTCAAGATGAACTATGGCTACACCTTC
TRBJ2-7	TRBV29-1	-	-	CSGSQGYEQYF	TGCAGCGGATCTCAGGGGTACGAGCAGTACTTC
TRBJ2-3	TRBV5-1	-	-	CASSSRGNTDTQYF	TGCGCCAGCAGCTCGAGGGGGAACACAGATACGCAGTATTTT
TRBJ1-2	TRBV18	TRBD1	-	CASSPLGTGGYTF	TGTGCCAGCTCACCATTGGGGACAGGTGGCTACACCTTC
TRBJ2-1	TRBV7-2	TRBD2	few	CASSVSGGVFYEQFF	TGTGCCAGCAGCGTTAGCGGGGGAGTTTTCTATGAGCAGTTCTTC